Below, 25 T cell receptor beta chains from the same sample are listed, as sequenced in a study of control samples from healthy donors and cancer patients. Here immunoSEQ multiplex PCR was the method, and the copy in TCRdb shows in-frame clones only, minus some. The sample has roughly 100,000 clones, 90% to 95% seen once. The sequenced sample was blood. The receptor source for this set is a woman between 18 and 29 years old in good health.

The chain uses TRBV3-1 (or the pseudogene TRBV3-2) and TRBJ1-1, with 7 bases aligning to TRBD1. The V segment lost 4 bases and the J segment 5 bases; nucleotides outside the gene matches: 13. The CDR3 extends over 16 amino acids. The V gene's germline CDR1 is LGHDT and CDR2 YNNKEL (reference sequence). CDR3 protein: CASSLNRAQGGTEAFF. The CDR3 bases are TGTGCCAGCAGCCTAAACCGGGCGCAGGGGGGAACTGAAGCTTTCTTT.

This rearrangement joins TRBV24-1 to TRBJ2-6; D is unclear. The CDR3 has 15 residues. V was shortened by 4 bases and J by 0 bases, with 6 bases between the two germline ends. Germline-derived CDR1 and CDR2 are KGHDR and SFDVKD. The CDR3 loop is CATSERSSGANVLTF. CDR3 nucleotide sequence: TGTGCCACCAGTGAGCGAAGCTCTGGGGCCAACGTCCTGACTTTC.

This clone is medium-sized in the sample. The sample contains more than one DNA sequence encoding this CDR3. V and J are TRBV2 and TRBJ1-1; D unresolved. Trimming removed 4 bases from V and 1 base from J, with 4 bases in between. Germline loops: CDR1 SNHLY, CDR2 FYNNEI. The CDR3 totals 12 residues. The CDR3 bases are TGTGCCAGCAGTGGTGGGAACACTGAAGCTTTCTTT. Residues: CASSGGNTEAFF.

The chain uses TRBV30 and TRBJ1-2; D perhaps matches TRBD1 (6 bases). V dropped 2 bases and J dropped 4 bases, with 8 bases sitting between them. Germline assignment: CDR1 GTSNPN and CDR2 SVGIG (reference sequence). The CDR3 runs to 12 residues. The CDR3 DNA sequence: TGTGCCTGGAGTACGGACAGCTATGGCTACACCTTC. The encoded protein is CAWSTDSYGYTF.

The V and J genes are TRBV5-5 and TRBJ1-2, with TRBD1 as a possible D gene (5 bases). In germline, CDR1 is SGHKS, CDR2 YYEKEE (reference sequence). The CDR3 loop spans 15 amino acids. Trimming took off 4 bases at V and 6 bases at J, with 19 bases between the two ends. Written as DNA, the CDR3 is TGTGCCAGCAGCCTTGGGGCGGGGCCTGCGGATGGCTACACCTTC. Its translation is CASSLGAGPADGYTF.

The rearrangement links TRBV2 to TRBJ2-2, with D possibly being TRBD1 or TRBD2 (6 bases each). Germline V gene data show CDR1 as SNHLY and CDR2 as FYNNEI. The CDR3 has 15 amino acids. Trimming took 0 bases from V and 5 from J, leaving 10 bases between them. The DNA for the CDR3 is TGTGCCAGCAGTGAAGCGCGAGGGGGGACCGGGGAGCTGTTTTTT. Residues: CASSEARGGTGELFF.

This chain connects TRBV5-1 to TRBJ2-7, with a possible D match to TRBD2 (6 bases). CDR3 size: 14 residues. The germline CDR1 and CDR2 sequences are SGHRS and YFSETQ. The germline V and J ends were trimmed by 0 bases and 4 bases, with 11 bases remaining between them. CDR3 nucleotide sequence: TGCGCCAGCAGCTTGGCCGGGGGTACATACGAGCAGTACTTC. Translating it yields CASSLAGGTYEQYF. Full variable domain (outside the CDR3, taken from reference TRBV5-1 and TRBJ2-7): KAGVTQTPRYLIKTRGQQVTLSCSPISGHRSVSWYQQTPGQGLQFLFEYFSETQRNKGNFPGRFSGRQFSNSRSEMNVSTLELGDSALYLCASSLAGGTYEQYFGPGTRLTVT.

For this clone: Within the sample, other DNA sequences also encode this same CDR3. The J gene is TRBJ1-1, the V gene TRBV5-1, with D unclear. The V gene lost 0 bases and the J gene lost 4 bases, with 10 bases spanning the gap. Per the germline V gene, CDR1 is SGHRS and CDR2 is YFSETQ. This CDR3 has 14 amino acids. The CDR3 protein is CASSLEGGVTEAFF. Written as DNA, the CDR3 is TGCGCCAGCAGCTTGGAGGGAGGCGTCACTGAAGCTTTCTTT.

V is TRBV5-6 and J is TRBJ2-5; no clear D. CDR3 length: 13 amino acids. V lost 5 bases to trimming and J lost 5 bases, with 13 bases between them. Germline assignment: CDR1 SGHDT and CDR2 YYEEEE. CDR3 nucleotide sequence: TGTGCCAGCAGTTTGTCGGTCTCGGAGACCCAGTACTTC. Translation: CASSLSVSETQYF.

V gene TRBV9 combines with J gene TRBJ1-3, with 7 bases that match TRBD1. The CDR3 is 16 residues long. V shed 0 bases, J shed 2 bases, and the junction held 5 bases outside the gene matches. Germline CDR1 SGDLS, CDR2 YYNGEE. CDR3 residues: CASSVDLQGAGNTIYF. The DNA of the CDR3 is TGTGCCAGCAGCGTAGATCTCCAGGGGGCTGGAAACACCATATATTTT.

The rearrangement links TRBV7-7 to TRBJ2-2, with TRBD2 matching 15 bases. Trimming removed 5 bases from V and 0 bases from J; junction bases left unmatched: 1. There are 17 residues in the CDR3. From germline, CDR1 is SSHAT and CDR2 FNYEAQ (reference sequence). For the CDR3, the DNA is TGTGCCAGCAGCCGGACTAGCGGGGGGGCGAACACCGGGGAGCTGTTTTTT. Its translation: CASSRTSGGANTGELFF.

V gene TRBV7-2 combines with J gene TRBJ2-7; 8 bases map to TRBD2. CDR1 and CDR2 from the germline V gene are SGHTA and FQGNSA. Unmatched junction bases numbered 11, after V lost 5 bases and J lost 5 bases. This CDR3 has 15 amino acids. CDR3 bases: TGTGCCAGCAGCACGCTCGCGGGAGGTACCAACGAGCAGTACTTC. This sequence encodes CASSTLAGGTNEQYF.

The genes are TRBV12-5 and TRBJ2-7, with TRBD2 matching 8 bases. This CDR3 is built from 15 residues. The germline V gene encodes CDR1 LGHNT and CDR2 FRNRAP. J lost 0 bases, V lost 9 bases, and 10 bases had no gene match. The CDR3 sequence: CASRSGSDSSYEQYF. DNA of the CDR3: TGTGCTAGCAGAAGCGGGAGCGATAGCTCCTACGAGCAGTACTTC.

The rearrangement links TRBV19 to TRBJ2-3; D is uncertain. The V and J ends lost 5 bases and 6 bases respectively, with 9 bases between them. This CDR3 contains 12 residues. Germline V gives CDR1 LNHDA, CDR2 SQIVND (reference sequence). CDR3 nucleotide sequence: TGTGCCAGTAGTTTTTTGTTGGATACGCAGTATTTT. Translating it yields CASSFLLDTQYF. Looking up the rest from reference TRBV19 and TRBJ2-3 gives the full variable domain: DGGITQSPKYLFRKEGQNVTLSCEQNLNHDAMYWYRQDPGQGLRLIYYSQIVNDFQKGDIAEGYSVSREKKESFPLTVTSAQKNPTAFYLCASSFLLDTQYFGPGTRLTVL.

The chain uses TRBV6-5 and TRBJ1-5, with D perhaps matching TRBD1 (6 bases). CDR1 and CDR2 from the germline V gene are MNHEY and SVGAGI. The V end lost 6 bases, the J end lost 3 bases, and 9 bases lay between the germline ends. The length of the CDR3 is 13 residues. The CDR3 DNA sequence: TGTGCCAGCAGGGGGGACAACAATCAGCCCCAGCATTTT. Amino acids: CASRGDNNQPQHF.

CDR3 bases: TGTGCCAGCAGCCGAAGGGGGTCGGGGATGGGTCAGTACAATGAGCAGTTCTTC. This encodes CASSRRGSGMGQYNEQFF. V is TRBV7-3 and J is TRBJ2-1; D might be TRBD1 (6 bases). The CDR3 totals 18 residues. Germline V lookup: CDR1 SGHTA, CDR2 FQGTGA. Trimming took off 5 bases at V and 4 bases at J, with 24 bases between the two ends.

This sequence joins TRBV20-1 and TRBJ1-2; D is unclear. The CDR3 has 11 residues. Germline V gives CDR1 DFQATT, CDR2 SNEGSKA (reference sequence). Between the trimmed V and J ends, which lost 2 bases and 6 bases, there was a span of 7 bases. The chain's CDR3 is CSARRPHGYTF. In DNA, the CDR3 is TGCAGTGCTAGACGACCACATGGCTACACCTTC.

This clone was detected once. The chain joins TRBV6-1 to TRBJ2-6; D remains unclear. Germline loops: CDR1 MNHNS, CDR2 SASEGT. This CDR3 contains 15 residues. Trimming removed 0 bases from V and 1 base from J, with 4 bases in between. As DNA, the CDR3 is TGTGCCAGCAGTGAAGCGGGGTCTGGGGCCAACGTCCTGACTTTC. This translates into CASSEAGSGANVLTF.

The V gene is TRBV7-3, the J gene TRBJ2-1, with D possibly TRBD1 on 5 matching bases. The V gene's germline CDR1 is SGHTA and CDR2 FQGTGA. This CDR3 is built from 16 residues. V lost 4 bases to trimming and J lost 7 bases, with 20 bases between them. Here the CDR3 reads CASSSWGPNFVNEQFF. The CDR3 nucleotides read TGTGCCAGCAGCTCCTGGGGCCCAAACTTCGTTAATGAGCAGTTCTTC.

The J gene is TRBJ2-1, the V gene TRBV5-1; 8 bases fit TRBD2. The J segment lost 7 bases and the V segment lost 0 bases, leaving 3 bases of the junction unmatched. CDR1 and CDR2 from the germline V gene are SGHRS and YFSETQ. The CDR3 has 14 residues. The CDR3 region is CASSLVGGGNEQFF. CDR3 DNA sequence: TGCGCCAGCAGCTTGGTTGGCGGGGGGAATGAGCAGTTCTTC.

This clone was picked up one time. The chain is built from TRBV27 and TRBJ2-1; TRBD1 matches 9 bases. This CDR3 has 18 amino acids. Germline V gene lookup returns CDR1 MNHEY and CDR2 SMNVEV (reference sequence). V shed 3 bases, J shed 0 bases, and the junction held 9 bases outside the gene matches. This CDR3 reads CASSFRDRAYPSYNEQFF. CDR3 sequence (DNA): TGTGCCAGCAGTTTCCGGGACAGGGCGTACCCCTCCTACAATGAGCAGTTCTTC.

The J gene is TRBJ1-6, the V gene TRBV19; D call uncertain. V was cut by 7 bases and J by 4 bases, with 11 bases left in between. The CDR3 extends over 14 amino acids. Germline values: CDR1 LNHDA, CDR2 SQIVND (reference sequence). CDR3 DNA sequence: TGTGCCAGTATCGGGTCTCTTTATAATTCACCCCTCCACTTT. Its translation: CASIGSLYNSPLHF.

The chain has TRBV6-5 and TRBJ2-1; the match to TRBD2 covers 7 bases. Per the germline V gene, CDR1 is MNHEY and CDR2 is SVGAGI. Losses at the gene ends were 4 bases for V and 4 bases for J; bases not matched to a gene: 7. The CDR3 sequence is 15 residues long. The CDR3 region is CASSSSGNLYNEQFF. CDR3 in DNA: TGTGCCAGCAGTTCAAGCGGGAACCTTTACAATGAGCAGTTCTTC.

Concerning this clone: It is unclear where the CDR3 begins or ends on the DNA, so no DNA is shown, and the CDR3 is as TCRdb lists it. V gene TRBV21-1 combines with J gene TRBJ2-1; the table assigns TRBD1, which was not confirmed against the DNA. TRBV21-1 is a pseudogene segment. The CDR3 is made up of 19 amino acids, end residues included. CDR3 in amino acids: CASSKWDRVGSGIRNEQFF.

This clone was counted once. This chain connects TRBV29-1 to TRBJ1-1; D ambiguous. This CDR3 comprises 14 residues. With 3 bases removed from V and 4 bases from J, the gap between germline ends came to 15 bases. CDR1 is SQVTM and CDR2 is ANQGSEA in the germline V gene. The CDR3 DNA reads as TGCAGCGTTGATTTGGGTCGATTCACCACTGAAGCTTTCTTT. Its translation is CSVDLGRFTTEAFF.